These 10 T cell receptor beta chains were sequenced from one sample in a study of blood T cell repertoires in COVID-19 (dated by TCRdb to between 2020 and 2021). The library was built by means of the immunoSEQ multiplex PCR assay. TCRdb holds this immuneACCESS table with in-frame rearrangements only. Some clones are missing; in checked studies, unresolved V genes explain under half, and the rest has no known cause. In this sample the table shows over 200,000 clones, about 76% of which occur a single time. The top ten hold more than 8.5% of the sample. The sequenced material came from PBMCs or T cells enriched from blood (not recorded which). The source is a woman aged 45-60 years with acute COVID-19.

The chain is built from TRBV19 and TRBJ1-5; 7 bases align to TRBD1. The V gene's germline CDR1 is LNHDA and CDR2 SQIVND (reference sequence). V dropped 7 bases and J dropped 4; count of bases not matched to a gene: 7. The CDR3 extends over 14 amino acids. CDR3 sequence: CASTWGQSNQPQHF. For the CDR3, the DNA is TGTGCCAGTACATGGGGACAGTCAAATCAGCCCCAGCATTTT.

Details on this clone: A far more abundant clone sits one base away, making this likely a read error. The chain links TRBV27 to TRBJ1-1, with 7 bases aligning to TRBD1. V lost 6 bases, J lost 1 base, and 2 bases stayed unmatched. The germline V gene encodes CDR1 MNHEY and CDR2 SMNVEV (reference sequence). CDR3 length: 13 amino acids. Written as DNA, the CDR3 is TGTGCCAGCAGCCGACAGGGGAACACTGAAGCTTTCTTT. It encodes CASSRQGNTEAFF.

The V and J genes are TRBV3-1 (or the pseudogene TRBV3-2) and TRBJ2-7; TRBD1 is a possible D gene (5 bases). The CDR3 is 14 amino acids. Trimming removed 3 bases from V and 6 bases from J, with 15 bases in between. Germline V gives CDR1 LGHDT, CDR2 YNNKEL (reference sequence). CDR3 sequence reads: CASSQAQQGGEQYF. The CDR3 DNA reads TGTGCCAGCAGCCAGGCCCAGCAGGGTGGCGAGCAGTACTTC.

The genes are TRBV5-6 and TRBJ2-3; 7 bases map to TRBD1. The trim removed 4 bases at V and 0 bases at J, leaving 11 bases unmatched. This CDR3 has 17 amino acids. Germline V gene sequence: CDR1 SGHDT, CDR2 YYEEEE. Here the CDR3 reads CASSLITGTASTDTQYF. As DNA, the CDR3 is TGTGCCAGCAGCCTTATAACCGGGACAGCTAGCACAGATACGCAGTATTTT.

This clone was observed once. V usage is TRBV19 and J usage is TRBJ1-1; tentatively, D is TRBD1 (5 bases). Trimming left V 5 bases short and J 1 base short, with 11 bases between. CDR3 length: 14 residues. CDR1 and CDR2 from the germline V gene are LNHDA and SQIVND (reference sequence). The CDR3 DNA is TGTGCCAGTAGTGCAGGGAGGGGGAACACTGAAGCTTTCTTT. Residues: CASSAGRGNTEAFF.

This clone has only one observation. V and J are TRBV20-1 and TRBJ1-1; TRBD1 is a possible D gene (5 bases). V was shortened by 4 bases and J by 7 bases, with 10 bases between the two germline ends. Germline assignment: CDR1 DFQATT and CDR2 SNEGSKA (reference sequence). This CDR3 contains 11 residues. The CDR3 loop reads CSATGHFEAFF. CDR3 DNA sequence: TGCAGTGCTACAGGACACTTTGAAGCTTTCTTT.

This rearrangement joins TRBV21-1 to TRBJ2-5; TRBD1 was called by the table and not checked on the DNA. TRBV21-1 is shown as a pseudogene. This CDR3 has 16 residues. The CDR3 DNA is TGTGCCAGCGTGGACAGGGGTGGGGGCCACCACGAGACCCAGTACTTC. Protein product: CASVDRGGGHHETQYF.

Many counts were recorded for this clone. J is TRBJ2-5 and V is TRBV24-1; weak D call: TRBD1 (6 bases). CDR3 size: 14 residues. Germline V CDR1 and CDR2: KGHDR, SFDVKD. Trimming shortened V by 7 bases and J by 1 base, and 12 bases separated the two germline ends. CDR3 sequence (DNA): TGTGCCACCAGCCTTACAGGGACCCAAGAGACCCAGTACTTC. It codes for CATSLTGTQETQYF.

This clone was picked up a small number of times. The rearrangement uses TRBV6-5 and TRBJ1-2; 8 nucleotides line up with TRBD1. The length of the CDR3 is 15 residues. Trimming took 0 bases from V and 14 from J; bases not matched to a gene: 14. The germline V gene encodes CDR1 MNHEY and CDR2 SVGAGI. CDR3 bases: TGTGCCAGCAGTTACTCGACAGGGGCAAAAGCCGGGGCGACCTTC. This gives the protein CASSYSTGAKAGATF.

This clone appeared a single time. The rearrangement joins TRBV11-2 to TRBJ1-1; D is ambiguous. The CDR3 totals 13 residues. Trimming took off 2 bases at V and 1 base at J, with 5 bases between the two ends. CDR1 is SGHAT and CDR2 is FQNNGV in the germline V gene. The CDR3 is CASSLWQNTEAFF. Here the CDR3 DNA reads TGTGCCAGCAGCTTATGGCAGAACACTGAAGCTTTCTTT. Based on the CDR3 plus reference TRBV11-2 and TRBJ1-1, the full variable domain is EAGVAQSPRYKIIEKRQSVAFWCNPISGHATLYWYQQILGQGPKLLIQFQNNGVVDDSQLPKDRFSAERLKGVDSTLKIQPAKLEDSAVYLCASSLWQNTEAFFGQGTRLTVV.